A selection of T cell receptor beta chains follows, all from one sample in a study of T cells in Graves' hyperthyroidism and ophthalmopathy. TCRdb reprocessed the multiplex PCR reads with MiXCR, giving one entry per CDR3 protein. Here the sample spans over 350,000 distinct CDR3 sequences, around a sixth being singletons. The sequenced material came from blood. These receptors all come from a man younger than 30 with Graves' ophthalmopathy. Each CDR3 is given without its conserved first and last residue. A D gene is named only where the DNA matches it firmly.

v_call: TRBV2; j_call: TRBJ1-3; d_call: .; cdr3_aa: ASSEARGSGNTIY
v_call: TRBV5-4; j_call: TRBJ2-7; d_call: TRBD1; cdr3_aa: ASSTPDRVSGYEQY
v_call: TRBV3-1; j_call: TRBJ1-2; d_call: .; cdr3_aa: ASSQEAQAQYGYT
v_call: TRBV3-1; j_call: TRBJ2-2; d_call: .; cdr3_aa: ASSQVPTGELF
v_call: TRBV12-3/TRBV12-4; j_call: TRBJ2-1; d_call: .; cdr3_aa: ASSSVKASEAYNEQF
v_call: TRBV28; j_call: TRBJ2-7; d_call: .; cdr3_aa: ASSPRRWGGRLAEQY
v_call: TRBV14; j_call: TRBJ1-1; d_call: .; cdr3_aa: ASSHYSGVGTEAF
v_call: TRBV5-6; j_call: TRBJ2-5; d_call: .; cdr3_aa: ASSWGREETQY
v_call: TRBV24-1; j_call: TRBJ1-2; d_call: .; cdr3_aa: ATSDLARGDGYT
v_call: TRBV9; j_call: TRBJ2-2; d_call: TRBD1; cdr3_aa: ASSANPLRQGVIGELF
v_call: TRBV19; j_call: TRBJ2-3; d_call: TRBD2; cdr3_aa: ASSTAGGSTDTQY
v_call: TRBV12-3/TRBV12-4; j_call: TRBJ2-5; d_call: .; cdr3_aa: ASSDVVLGTQY
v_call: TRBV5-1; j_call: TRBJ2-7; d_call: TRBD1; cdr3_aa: ASSTRQGIEQY
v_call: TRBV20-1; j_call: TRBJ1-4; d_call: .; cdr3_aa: SASQIPGGDEKLF
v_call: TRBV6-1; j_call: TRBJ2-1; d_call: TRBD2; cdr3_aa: ASRAGAGNEQF
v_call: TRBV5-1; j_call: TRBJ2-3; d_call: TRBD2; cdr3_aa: ASTPAGTSGGVSTDTQY
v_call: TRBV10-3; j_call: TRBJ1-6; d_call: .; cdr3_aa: AISERITSSYNSPLH
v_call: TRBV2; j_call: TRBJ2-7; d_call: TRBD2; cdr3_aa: ASSSTSGGSYEQY
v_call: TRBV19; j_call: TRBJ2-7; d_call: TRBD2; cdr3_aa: ASSMTSGYYEQY
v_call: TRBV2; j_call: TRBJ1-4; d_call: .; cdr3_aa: ASIKQRNEKLF
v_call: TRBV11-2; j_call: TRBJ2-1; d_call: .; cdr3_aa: ASSLDQGPHNEQF
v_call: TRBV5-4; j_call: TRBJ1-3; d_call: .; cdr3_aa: ASSSPTSPSGNTIY
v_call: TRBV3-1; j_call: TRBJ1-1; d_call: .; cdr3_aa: ASSQDQKGEEAF
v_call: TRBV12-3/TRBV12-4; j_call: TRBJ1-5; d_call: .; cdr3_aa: ASSLAGTAQGPQH
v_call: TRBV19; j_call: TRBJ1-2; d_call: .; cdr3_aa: ASSMDGAISYGYT
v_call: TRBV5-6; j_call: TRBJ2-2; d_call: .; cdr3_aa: ASSLALTEDTGELF
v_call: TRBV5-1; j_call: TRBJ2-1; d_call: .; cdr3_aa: ASSRDSGHNEQF
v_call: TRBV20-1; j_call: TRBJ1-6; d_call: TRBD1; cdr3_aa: SATGTGGSPLH
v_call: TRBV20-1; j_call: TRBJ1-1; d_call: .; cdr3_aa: TGGPGGSAPEAF
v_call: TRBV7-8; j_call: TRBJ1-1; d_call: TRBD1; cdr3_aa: ASSLASRGSNTEAF
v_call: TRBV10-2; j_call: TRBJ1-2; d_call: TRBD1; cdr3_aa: ASSEPDTGETIYGYT
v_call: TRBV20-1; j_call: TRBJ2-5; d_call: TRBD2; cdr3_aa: SAKRIAGGRSGETQY
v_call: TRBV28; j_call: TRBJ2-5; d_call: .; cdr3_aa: ASNRTPHSPRAGETQY
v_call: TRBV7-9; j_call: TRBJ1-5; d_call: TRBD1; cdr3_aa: ASAGGSGNQPQH
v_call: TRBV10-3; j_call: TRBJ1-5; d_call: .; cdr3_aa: AISDSNQPQH
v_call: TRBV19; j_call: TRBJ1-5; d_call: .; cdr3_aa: ASTAFGNQPQH
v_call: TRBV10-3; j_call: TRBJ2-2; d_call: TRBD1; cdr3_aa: ATSRDRSTGELF
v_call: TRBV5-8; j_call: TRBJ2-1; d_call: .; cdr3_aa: ASSLEGVGYNEQS
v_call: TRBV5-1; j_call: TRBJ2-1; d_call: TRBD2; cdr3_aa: ASSLASGGASYNEQF
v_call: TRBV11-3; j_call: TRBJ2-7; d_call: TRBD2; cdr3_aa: ASSQKASGGEYEQY
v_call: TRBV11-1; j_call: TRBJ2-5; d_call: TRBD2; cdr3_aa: ASSFSSGGAAGETQY
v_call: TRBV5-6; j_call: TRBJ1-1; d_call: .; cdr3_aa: ASSADGKNTEAF
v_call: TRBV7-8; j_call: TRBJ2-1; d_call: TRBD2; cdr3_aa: ASSLVVGGGAYEQF
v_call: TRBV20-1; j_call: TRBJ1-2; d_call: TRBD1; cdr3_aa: SARDRGLDGYT
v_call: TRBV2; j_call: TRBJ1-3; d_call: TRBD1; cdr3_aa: ASSAAGTASDSGNTIY
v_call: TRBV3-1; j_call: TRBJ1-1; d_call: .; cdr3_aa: ASSRSTGPEAF
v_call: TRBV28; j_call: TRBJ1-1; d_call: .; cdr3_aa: ASKDHTTEAF
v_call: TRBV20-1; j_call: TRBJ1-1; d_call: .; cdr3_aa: SAIWGGGTEAF
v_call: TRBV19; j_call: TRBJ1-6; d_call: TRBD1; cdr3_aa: ASTAPPTGVNSPLH
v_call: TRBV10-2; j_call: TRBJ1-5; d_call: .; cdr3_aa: ASSERGGTQPQH
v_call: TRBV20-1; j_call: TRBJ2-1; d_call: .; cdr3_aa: SAREGGSSYNEQF
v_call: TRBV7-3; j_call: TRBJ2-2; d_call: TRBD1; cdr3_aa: ASSFQGASNTGELF
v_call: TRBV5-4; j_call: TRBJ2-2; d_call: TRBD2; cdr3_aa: ASSSGLANTGELF
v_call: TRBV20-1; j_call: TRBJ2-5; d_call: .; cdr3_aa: SASSTNQETQY
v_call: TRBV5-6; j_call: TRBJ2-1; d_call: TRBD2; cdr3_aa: ASSRMGLAGLRNEQF
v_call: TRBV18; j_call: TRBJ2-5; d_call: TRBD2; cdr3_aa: ASSPPGLAGASETQY
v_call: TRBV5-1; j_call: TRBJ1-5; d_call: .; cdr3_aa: ASSLGGGPDQPQH
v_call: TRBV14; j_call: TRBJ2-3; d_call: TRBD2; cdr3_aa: ASSHWGGERFRQY